Presented here are 23 T cell receptor beta chains from one specimen sequenced in a study of CD8 T cells in cerebrospinal fluid in Alzheimer's disease. TCRdb re-called the 10x single-cell sequencing reads; one entry per CDR3 protein, DNA not given. The sample table sets out around 1,600 distinct CDR3 sequences. The sample consisted of cerebrospinal fluid. Source of these receptors: a human donor with Alzheimer's disease.

This clonotype shows up as medium-sized by frequency. The chain carries TRBV24-1 and TRBJ2-3; lacking DNA, the TRBD1 call made by TCRdb goes unchecked. CDR1 is KGHDR, CDR2 SFDVKD, per germline. This CDR3 is built from 15 residues. The CDR3 region is CATSWGVSSTDTQYF.

By frequency, this clonotype is medium-sized. The rearrangement joins TRBV12-3 or TRBV12-4 to TRBJ2-1; TCRdb selects TRBD1, and the lack of DNA leaves this call unchecked. The CDR3 has 13 amino acids. The CDR3 is CASSFRAGNEQFF.

Measured by frequency, this clonotype is large. The rearrangement links TRBV28 to TRBJ2-1; the D call from TCRdb, TRBD1, cannot be confirmed without DNA. This CDR3 has 16 amino acids. In germline, CDR1 is MDHEN, CDR2 SYDVKM. CDR3 protein: CASIPLRDILPNEQFF.

This clonotype shows up as medium-sized by frequency. This chain uses TRBV19 with TRBJ2-3; TCRdb reports TRBD1, a call that lacks DNA to check it against. The germline gives CDR1 LNHDA, CDR2 SQIVND (reference sequence). CDR3 length: 16 residues. The CDR3: CASSIWDGAVTDTQYF.

By frequency, this clonotype registers medium-sized (0.01 to 0.1%). V and J are TRBV7-9 and TRBJ2-5; TCRdb's D call of TRBD2 is untestable without DNA. The CDR3 consists of 16 residues. Germline V gene sequence: CDR1 SEHNR, CDR2 FQNEAQ (reference sequence). The CDR3 here is CASSLSGTAYQETQYF. Supplemented by reference TRBV7-9 and TRBJ2-5, the full variable domain reads DTGVSQNPRHKITKRGQNVTFRCDPISEHNRLYWYRQTLGQGPEFLTYFQNEAQLEKSRLLSDRFSAERPKGSFSTLEIQRTEQGDSAMYLCASSLSGTAYQETQYFGPGTRLLVL.

This clonotype ranks as large (0.1 to 1%) in terms of frequency. CDR3: CASSFSDSREKLFF. This chain uses TRBV28 with TRBJ1-4. This CDR3 has 14 residues. Germline V gene data show CDR1 as MDHEN and CDR2 as SYDVKM.

The chain has TRBV2 and TRBJ2-3. The CDR3 totals 13 residues. Per germline, CDR1 SNHLY and CDR2 FYNNEI. CDR3 region: CASLDDRTDTQYF.

This clonotype is medium-sized by frequency. The rearrangement links TRBV3-1 to TRBJ1-2; TCRdb's D call, TRBD1, is unchecked because there is no DNA. The CDR3 contains 16 residues. CDR1 is LGHDT, CDR2 YNNKEL, per germline (reference sequence). The CDR3 spells CASSQDPGRVNYGYTF.

Considering frequency, this clonotype is medium-sized (0.01 to 0.1%). The CDR3 region is CASSLAGLAIGANVLTF. V and J are TRBV7-2 and TRBJ2-6; TCRdb proposes TRBD2, but this gene call is untestable without DNA. The germline V gene has CDR1 SGHTA and CDR2 FQGNSA. This CDR3 has 17 residues. Full variable domain (missing parts from reference TRBV7-2 and TRBJ2-6): GAGVSQSPSNKVTEKGKDVELRCDPISGHTALYWYRQSLGQGLEFLIYFQGNSAPDKSGLPSDRFSAERTGGSVSTLTIQRTQQEDSAVYLCASSLAGLAIGANVLTFGAGSRLTVL.

The rearrangement joins TRBV20-1 to TRBJ1-1; TCRdb reports TRBD1, a call that lacks DNA to check it against. Germline-derived CDR1 and CDR2 are DFQATT and SNEGSKA (reference sequence). This CDR3 region has 13 residues. CDR3 sequence reads: CSATGQMNTEAFF.

This clonotype is large by frequency. The CDR3 protein is CATSDRRALNEQFF. The gene calls are TRBV24-1 and TRBJ2-1. The CDR3 is made up of 14 amino acids. Germline assignment: CDR1 KGHDR and CDR2 SFDVKD.

J is TRBJ1-2 and V is TRBV18; TCRdb reports TRBD1, a call that lacks DNA to check it against. Germline lookup yields CDR1 KGHSH and CDR2 LQKENI. The length of the CDR3 is 14 residues. This CDR3 is CASSPGRDVYGYTF.

By frequency, this clonotype registers medium-sized. The rearrangement joins TRBV24-1 to TRBJ1-3; TCRdb reports TRBD1, a call that lacks DNA to check it against. The CDR3 consists of 14 residues. The V gene's germline CDR1 is KGHDR and CDR2 SFDVKD. Here the CDR3 reads CATAGWGPGNTIYF.

This clonotype is medium-sized (0.01 to 0.1%) by frequency. The V gene is TRBV12-3 or TRBV12-4, the J gene TRBJ2-7. This CDR3 comprises 15 residues. The chain's CDR3 is CASSFSSSLSYEQYF.

This clonotype is labeled medium-sized based on frequency. This chain links TRBV15 with TRBJ2-6. Germline V CDR1 and CDR2: LNHNV, YYDKDF (reference sequence). The CDR3 is made up of 16 amino acids. The CDR3 sequence is CATSRGQISGANVLTF.

This clonotype ranks as medium-sized in terms of frequency. This chain uses TRBV19 with TRBJ1-1. The length of the CDR3 is 13 residues. Germline V lookup: CDR1 LNHDA, CDR2 SQIVND (reference sequence). CDR3 sequence reads: CASSIWEGTEAFF.

According to its frequency, this clonotype is large. The genes are TRBV7-2 and TRBJ2-3; no DNA is available, so the TRBD1 call from TCRdb remains unchecked. The CDR3 covers 13 residues. Germline CDR1 reads SGHTA; CDR2 reads FQGNSA. CDR3: CASSSGATDTQYF.

This clonotype is labeled medium-sized (0.01 to 0.1%) based on frequency. The V call is TRBV12-3 or TRBV12-4, the J call TRBJ1-1; TCRdb selects TRBD1, and the lack of DNA leaves this call unchecked. This CDR3 has 12 residues. The CDR3 here is CASTLESVEAFF.

This rearrangement joins TRBV11-2 to TRBJ1-5. CDR3 length: 14 residues. The germline V gene encodes CDR1 SGHAT and CDR2 FQNNGV. This chain's CDR3 is CASSLGPTGVPQHF.

This clonotype is deemed medium-sized (0.01 to 0.1%) by its frequency. The rearrangement joins TRBV3-1 to TRBJ1-2. Germline V gene lookup returns CDR1 LGHDT and CDR2 YNNKEL (reference sequence). The CDR3 extends over 12 amino acids. CDR3 in amino acids: CASSPRGIGYTF.

By frequency, this clonotype is medium-sized. The V and J genes are TRBV20-1 and TRBJ1-6; TCRdb's D call, TRBD1, is unchecked because there is no DNA. CDR1 is DFQATT and CDR2 is SNEGSKA in the germline V gene (reference sequence). The CDR3 covers 17 residues. The chain's CDR3 is CSARVAGRSSYNSPLHF.

By frequency, this clonotype is medium-sized. The chain employs TRBV7-9 and TRBJ1-4; the D call from TCRdb, TRBD1, cannot be confirmed without DNA. Germline V gene lookup returns CDR1 SEHNR and CDR2 FQNEAQ (reference sequence). This CDR3 comprises 16 residues. The CDR3 here is CASSPGPGRLGEKLFF.

The chain recombines TRBV30 with TRBJ1-3. The length of the CDR3 is 13 residues. CDR1 GTSNPN and CDR2 SVGIG come from the germline V gene (reference sequence). The CDR3 reads CAVLQGSGNTIYF.